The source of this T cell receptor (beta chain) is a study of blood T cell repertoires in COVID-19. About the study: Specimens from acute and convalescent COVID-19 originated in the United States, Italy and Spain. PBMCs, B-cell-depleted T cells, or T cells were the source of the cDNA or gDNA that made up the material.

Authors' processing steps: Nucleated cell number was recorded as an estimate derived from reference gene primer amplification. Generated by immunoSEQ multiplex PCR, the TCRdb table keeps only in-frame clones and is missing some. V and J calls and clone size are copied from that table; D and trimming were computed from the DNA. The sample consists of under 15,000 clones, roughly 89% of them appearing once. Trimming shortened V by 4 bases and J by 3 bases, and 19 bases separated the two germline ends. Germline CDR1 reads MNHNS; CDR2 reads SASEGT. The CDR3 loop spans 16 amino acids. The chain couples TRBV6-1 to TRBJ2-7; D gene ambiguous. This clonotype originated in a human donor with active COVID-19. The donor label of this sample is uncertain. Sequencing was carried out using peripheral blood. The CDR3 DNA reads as TGTGCCAGCAGTGTTTCCAATCCGCAGGTTCACTACGAGCAGTACTTC. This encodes CASSVSNPQVHYEQYF.